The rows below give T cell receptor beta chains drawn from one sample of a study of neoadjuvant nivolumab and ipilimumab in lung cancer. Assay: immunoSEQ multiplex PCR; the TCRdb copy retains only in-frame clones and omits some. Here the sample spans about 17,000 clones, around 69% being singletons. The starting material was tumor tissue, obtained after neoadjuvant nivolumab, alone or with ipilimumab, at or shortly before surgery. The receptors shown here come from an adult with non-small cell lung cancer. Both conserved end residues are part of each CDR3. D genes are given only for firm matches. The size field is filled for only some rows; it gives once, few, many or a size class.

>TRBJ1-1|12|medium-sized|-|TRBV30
TGTGCCTGGAGTTGGGGCGGCACTGAAGCTTTCTTT
CAWSWGGTEAFF
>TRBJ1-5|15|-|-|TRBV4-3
TGCGCCAGCAGCCAAGATTGGGTTTCCAATCAGCCCCAGCATTTT
CASSQDWVSNQPQHF
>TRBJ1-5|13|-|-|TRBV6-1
TGTGCCAGCAGTGAAAGGGTCCCGAGGGCCCAGCATTTT
CASSERVPRAQHF
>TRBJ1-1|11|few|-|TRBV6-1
TGTGCCACCTTGATGAACACTGAAGCTTTCTTT
CATLMNTEAFF
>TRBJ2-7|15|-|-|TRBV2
TGTGCCAGCAGTGAAGCGATTAGCGGCTCCTACGAGCAGTACTTC
CASSEAISGSYEQYF
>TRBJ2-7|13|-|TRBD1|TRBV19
TGTGCCAGTAGTATAGAGACAGGGTACGAGCAGTACTTC
CASSIETGYEQYF
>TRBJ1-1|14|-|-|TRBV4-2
TGTGCCAGCAGCCAAAGGGGAGCGAACACTGAAGCTTTCTTT
CASSQRGANTEAFF
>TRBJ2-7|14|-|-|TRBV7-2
TGTGCCAGCAGCTTATTCGGGGATTCCTACGAGCAGTACTTC
CASSLFGDSYEQYF
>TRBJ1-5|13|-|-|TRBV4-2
TGTGCCAGCAGCCAAGCCGGATTGGAGCCCCAGCATTTT
CASSQAGLEPQHF
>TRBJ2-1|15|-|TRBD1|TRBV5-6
TGTGCCAGCAGCTCGATGACAGGGAAGGAAGCTGAGCAGTTCTTC
CASSSMTGKEAEQFF
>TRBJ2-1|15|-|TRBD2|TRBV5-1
TGCGCCAGCAGCTCGGGGGGGAGCTCCTACAATGAGCAGTTCTTC
CASSSGGSSYNEQFF
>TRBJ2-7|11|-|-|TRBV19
TGTGCGGCGGGTCCCCAGTACGAGCAGTACTTC
CAAGPQYEQYF
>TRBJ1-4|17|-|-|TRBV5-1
TGCGCCAGCAGCTTGGATCTCAGGGCTGCAACTAATGAAAAACTGTTTTTT
CASSLDLRAATNEKLFF
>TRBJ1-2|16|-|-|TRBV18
TGTGCCAGCTCACCCGAGATTTCCGGATCCGACTATGGCTACACCTTC
CASSPEISGSDYGYTF
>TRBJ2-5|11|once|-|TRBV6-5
TGTGCCAGCAGCCGCGATGAGACCCAGTACTTC
CASSRDETQYF
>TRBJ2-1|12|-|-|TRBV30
TGTGCCTGGACAGAGGAGCGTGGCGAGCAGTTCTTC
CAWTEERGEQFF
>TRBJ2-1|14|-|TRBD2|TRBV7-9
TGTGCCAGCAGCTTTATAGCGGGGGGCCGGGAGCAGTTCTTC
CASSFIAGGREQFF
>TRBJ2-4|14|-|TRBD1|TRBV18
TGTGCCAGCTCGCTGGGACAGGGAAATCCAGATCAGTACTTC
CASSLGQGNPDQYF
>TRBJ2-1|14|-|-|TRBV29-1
TGCAGCGTTGATCCCCCAGGACTGTACAATGAGCAGTTCTTC
CSVDPPGLYNEQFF
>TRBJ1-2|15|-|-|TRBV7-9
TGTGCCAGCAGCTTAGTGGGCAGGACTAACTATGGCTACACCTTC
CASSLVGRTNYGYTF
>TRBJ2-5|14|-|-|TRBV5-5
TGTGCCAGCAGCCCCTCAGCATTTAAAGAGACCCAGTACTTC
CASSPSAFKETQYF
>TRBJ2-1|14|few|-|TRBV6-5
TGTGCCAGCAGTTACTCTGGACTAAACAATGAGCAGTTCTTC
CASSYSGLNNEQFF
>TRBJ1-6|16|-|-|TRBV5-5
TGTGCCAGCAGCTTGGGAAGGGACACCGGTTATTCACCCCTCCACTTT
CASSLGRDTGYSPLHF
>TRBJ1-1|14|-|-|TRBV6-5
TGTGCCAGCAGTTACCTTCTCCACGGGGCTCAGGCTTTCTTT
CASSYLLHGAQAFF
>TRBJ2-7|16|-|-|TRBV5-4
TGTGCCAGCAGCTACGGCCAGAGGAATCTTCCCTACGAGCAGTACTTC
CASSYGQRNLPYEQYF
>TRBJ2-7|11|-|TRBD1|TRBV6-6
TGTGCCAGCAGTTACTCGATGGACAGGGTCTTC
CASSYSMDRVF
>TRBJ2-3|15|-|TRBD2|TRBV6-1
TGTGCCGGAGCTAGCGGGGGCCCGAACACAGATACGCAGTATTTT
CAGASGGPNTDTQYF
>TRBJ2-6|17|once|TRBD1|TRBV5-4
TGTGCCAGCAGCTTGCGGGACAGTGTCTCTGGGGCCAACGTCCTGACTTTC
CASSLRDSVSGANVLTF
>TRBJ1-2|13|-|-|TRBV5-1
TGCGCCAGCAGCTTCCGGGGGGCCAATGGCTACACCTTC
CASSFRGANGYTF
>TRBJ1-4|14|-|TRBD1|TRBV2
TGTGCCAGCAGTAGCGGGACAGGGGGTGAAAAACTGTTTTTT
CASSSGTGGEKLFF
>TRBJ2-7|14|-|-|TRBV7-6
TGTGCCAGCAGCCGAGACAGGAACTCCTACGAGCAGTACTTC
CASSRDRNSYEQYF
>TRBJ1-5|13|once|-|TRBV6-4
TGTGCCAGCAGTCCCCGGGGAGATCAGCCCCAGCATTTT
CASSPRGDQPQHF
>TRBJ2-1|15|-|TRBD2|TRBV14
TGTGCCAGCAGCCCGACTAGCGGGGGGTTGGGTGAGCAGTTCTTC
CASSPTSGGLGEQFF
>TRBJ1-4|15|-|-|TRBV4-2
TGTGCCAGCAGCCAAGAAAGGGGAGGTCCTGAAAAACTGTTTTTT
CASSQERGGPEKLFF
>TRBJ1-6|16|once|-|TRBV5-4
TGTGCCAGCAGCTTCAATCGGAACTCCTATAATTCACCCCTCCACTTT
CASSFNRNSYNSPLHF
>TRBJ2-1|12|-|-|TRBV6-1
TGTGCCAGCAGTGAAAGTAGGGGCGAGCAGTTCTTC
CASSESRGEQFF
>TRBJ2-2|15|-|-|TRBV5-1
TGCGCCAGCAGCTCCAGGGGGGCGAACACCGGGGAGCTGTTTTTT
CASSSRGANTGELFF
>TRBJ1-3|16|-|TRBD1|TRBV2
TGTGCCAGCAGATGGGACAGGGAGGTTTCTGGAAACACCATATATTTT
CASRWDREVSGNTIYF
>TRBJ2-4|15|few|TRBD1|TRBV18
TGTGCCAGCTCATCTACCGGGACAGAAAAAAACATTCAGTACTTC
CASSSTGTEKNIQYF
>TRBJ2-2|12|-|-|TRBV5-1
TGCGCCAGCACAGGGAACACCGGGGAGCTGTTTTTT
CASTGNTGELFF
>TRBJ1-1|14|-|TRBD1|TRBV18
TGTGCCAGCTCAGGGGACAGGCCTAACGCTGAAGCTTTCTTT
CASSGDRPNAEAFF
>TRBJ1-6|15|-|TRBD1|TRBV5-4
TGCGCCAGCAGCCATGGGACAGGGGGAAATTCACCCCTCCACTTT
CASSHGTGGNSPLHF
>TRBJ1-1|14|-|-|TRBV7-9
TGTGCCAGCAGCGCTTGGACAGAAAACACTGAAGCTTTCTTT
CASSAWTENTEAFF
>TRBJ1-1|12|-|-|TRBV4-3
TGCGCCAGCAGCCCGGATGGTTTTGAAGCTTTCTTT
CASSPDGFEAFF
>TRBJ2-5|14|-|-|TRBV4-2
TGTGCCAGCAGCCAAGATCGGGGCCAAGAGACCCAGTACTTC
CASSQDRGQETQYF
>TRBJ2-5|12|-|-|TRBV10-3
TGTGCCAGCGCATCCTACCAAGAGACCCAGTACTTC
CASASYQETQYF
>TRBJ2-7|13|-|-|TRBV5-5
TGTGCCAGCAGCCCGCAACTAGCAAACGAGCAGTACTTC
CASSPQLANEQYF
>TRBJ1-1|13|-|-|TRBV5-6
TGTGCCAGCAGCCCCAGCCCGGACAGAGAAGCTTTCTTT
CASSPSPDREAFF
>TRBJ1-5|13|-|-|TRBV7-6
TGTGCCAGCAGCTTAGGCGACAATCAGCCCCAGCATTTT
CASSLGDNQPQHF